Presented here are 5 T cell receptor beta chains from one specimen sequenced in a study of radiation and T cells in renal cell carcinoma. Sequencing used immunoSEQ multiplex PCR; TCRdb keeps in-frame clones, though not all of them. There are about 150,000 clones in the sample; about nine tenths occur only once, and around 4.4% lies in the top ten. Sample time point: baseline pretreatment blood. Documented treatment: 15 Gy SBRT to primary tumor, nephrectomy 4 weeks later. The sequencing here drew on blood, taken from a patient whose treatment included radiotherapy and nephrectomy. The source is a woman between 65 and 79 years old with renal cell carcinoma.

The CDR3 DNA reads as TGTGCCAGCAGCGTAGCACTAGGCAGACTAGCCAAAAACATTCAGTACTTC. Translating gives CASSVALGRLAKNIQYF. V is TRBV9 and J is TRBJ2-4, with D possibly being TRBD2 (5 bases). Trimming stripped 0 bases from V and 0 bases from J, with 13 bases between. This CDR3 is 17 amino acids long. Germline-derived CDR1 and CDR2 are SGDLS and YYNGEE.

CDR3 in DNA: TGCGCCAGCAGCTCTCCGGACAGTCAAGAGACCCAGTACTTC. Its translation: CASSSPDSQETQYF. The genes are TRBV5-1 and TRBJ2-5; TRBD1 might be the D (6 bases). This CDR3 is built from 14 residues. V lost 3 bases and J 2 bases, leaving 11 bases between the germline ends. CDR1 is SGHRS and CDR2 is YFSETQ in the germline V gene.

This chain joins TRBV4-1 and TRBJ2-2; possibly TRBD1 for D (6 bases). V gave up 1 base and J gave up 6 bases, with 12 bases separating them. Germline CDR1 is MGHRA and CDR2 is YSYEKL. The CDR3 contains 15 residues. The CDR3 loop reads CASSQVGQRPGELFF. The CDR3 DNA follows: TGCGCCAGCAGCCAAGTAGGACAGAGACCCGGGGAGCTGTTTTTT.

The V call is TRBV27, the J call TRBJ1-5; D might be TRBD1 (5 bases). Trimming removed 6 bases from V and 5 bases from J, with 11 bases in between. Germline V gene sequence: CDR1 MNHEY, CDR2 SMNVEV (reference sequence). CDR3 length: 13 amino acids. The CDR3 loop is CASSPWGDQPQHF. For the CDR3, the DNA is TGTGCCAGCAGCCCCTGGGGGGATCAGCCCCAGCATTTT.

CDR3 region: CARSHMTSGVYEQYF. The CDR3 DNA sequence: TGTGCCAGAAGCCATATGACTAGCGGGGTCTACGAGCAGTACTTC. The V call is TRBV5-3, the J call TRBJ2-7, with 11 bases aligning to TRBD2. TRBV5-3 is given ORF status, its function remaining uncertain. The CDR3 spans 15 residues. Trimming at V came to 4 bases and at J to 3 bases, leaving 6 bases not matched to a gene.